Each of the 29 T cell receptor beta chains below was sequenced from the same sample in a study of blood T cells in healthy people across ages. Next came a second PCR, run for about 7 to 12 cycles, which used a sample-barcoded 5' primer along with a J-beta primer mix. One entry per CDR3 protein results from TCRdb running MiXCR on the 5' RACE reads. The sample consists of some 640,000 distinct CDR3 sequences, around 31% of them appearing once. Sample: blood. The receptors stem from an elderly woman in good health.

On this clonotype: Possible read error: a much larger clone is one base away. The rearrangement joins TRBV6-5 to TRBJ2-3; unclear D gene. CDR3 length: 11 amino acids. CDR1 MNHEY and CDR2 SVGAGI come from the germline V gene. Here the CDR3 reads CAGSTTDTQYF. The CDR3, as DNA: TGTGCCGGCAGTACCACAGATACGCAGTATTTT.

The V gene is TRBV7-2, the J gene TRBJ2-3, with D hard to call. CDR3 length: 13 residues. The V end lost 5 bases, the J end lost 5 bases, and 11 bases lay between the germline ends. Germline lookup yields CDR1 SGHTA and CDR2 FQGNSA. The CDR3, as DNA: TGTGCCAGCAGCCCAGATTCGGGAGATACGCAGTATTTT. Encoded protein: CASSPDSGDTQYF.

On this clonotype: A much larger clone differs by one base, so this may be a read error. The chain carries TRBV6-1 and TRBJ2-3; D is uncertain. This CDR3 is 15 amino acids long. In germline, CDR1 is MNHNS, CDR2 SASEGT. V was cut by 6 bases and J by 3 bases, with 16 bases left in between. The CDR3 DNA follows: TGTGCCAGCAGGGGAATGCCCCCGAGAACAGATACGCAGTATTTT. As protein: CASRGMPPRTDTQYF.

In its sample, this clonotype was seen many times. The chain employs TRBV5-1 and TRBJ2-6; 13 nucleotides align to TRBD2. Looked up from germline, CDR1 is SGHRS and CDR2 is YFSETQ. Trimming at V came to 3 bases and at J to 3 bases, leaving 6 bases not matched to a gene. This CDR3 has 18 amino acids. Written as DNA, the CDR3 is TGCGCCAGCAGCTCGACTAGCGGGGGGATAAGTGGGGCCAACGTCCTGACTTTC. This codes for CASSSTSGGISGANVLTF.

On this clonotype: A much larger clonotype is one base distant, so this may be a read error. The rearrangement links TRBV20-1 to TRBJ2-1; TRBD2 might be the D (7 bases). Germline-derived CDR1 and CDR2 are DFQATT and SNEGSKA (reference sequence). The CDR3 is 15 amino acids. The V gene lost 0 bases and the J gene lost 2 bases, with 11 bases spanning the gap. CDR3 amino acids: CSARDYGGPYNEQFF. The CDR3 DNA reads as TGCAGTGCTAGAGATTACGGGGGGCCCTACAATGAGCAGTTCTTC.

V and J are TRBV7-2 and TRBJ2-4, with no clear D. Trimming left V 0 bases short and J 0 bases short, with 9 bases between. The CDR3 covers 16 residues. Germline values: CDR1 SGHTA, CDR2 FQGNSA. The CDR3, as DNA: TGTGCCAGCAGCTTAGCGTTCGTTGTAGCCAAAAACATTCAGTACTTC. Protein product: CASSLAFVVAKNIQYF.

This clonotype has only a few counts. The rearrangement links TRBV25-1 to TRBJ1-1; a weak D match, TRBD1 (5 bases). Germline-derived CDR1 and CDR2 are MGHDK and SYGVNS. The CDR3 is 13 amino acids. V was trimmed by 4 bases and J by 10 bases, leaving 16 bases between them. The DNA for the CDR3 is TGTGCCAGCAGTGGTGACGGACTAAGGGGAGCTTTCTTT. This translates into CASSGDGLRGAFF.

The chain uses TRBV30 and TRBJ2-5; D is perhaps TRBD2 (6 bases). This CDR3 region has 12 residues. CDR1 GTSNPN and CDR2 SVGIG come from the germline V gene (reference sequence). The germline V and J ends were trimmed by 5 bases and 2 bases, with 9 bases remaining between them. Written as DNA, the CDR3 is TGTGCCTGGGCTAGCGTTCAAGAGACCCAGTACTTC. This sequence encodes CAWASVQETQYF.

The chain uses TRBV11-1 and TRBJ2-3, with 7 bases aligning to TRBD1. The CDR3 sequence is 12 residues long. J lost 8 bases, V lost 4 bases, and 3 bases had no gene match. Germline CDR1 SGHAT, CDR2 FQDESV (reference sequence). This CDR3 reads CASSYPGGTQYF. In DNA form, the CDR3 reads TGTGCCAGCAGCTACCCAGGGGGTACGCAGTATTTT. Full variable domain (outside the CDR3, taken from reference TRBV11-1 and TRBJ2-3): EAEVAQSPRYKITEKSQAVAFWCDPISGHATLYWYRQILGQGPELLVQFQDESVVDDSQLPKDRFSAERLKGVDSTLKIQPAELGDSAMYLCASSYPGGTQYFGPGTRLTVL.

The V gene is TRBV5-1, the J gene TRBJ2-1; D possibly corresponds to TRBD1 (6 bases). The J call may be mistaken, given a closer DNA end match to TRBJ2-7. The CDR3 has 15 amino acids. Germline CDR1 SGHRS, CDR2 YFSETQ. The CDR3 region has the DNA TGCGCCAGCAGCCTGGGCAAAACAGGGATCAATGAGCAGTACTTC. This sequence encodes CASSLGKTGINEQYF.

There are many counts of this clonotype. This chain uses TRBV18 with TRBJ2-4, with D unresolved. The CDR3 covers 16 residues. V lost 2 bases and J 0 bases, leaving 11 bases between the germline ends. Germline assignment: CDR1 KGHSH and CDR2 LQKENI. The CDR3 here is CASSPGEGVAKNIQYF. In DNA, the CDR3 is TGTGCCAGCTCACCAGGGGAAGGCGTAGCCAAAAACATTCAGTACTTC.

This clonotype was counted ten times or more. CDR3 sequence: CASSPWGLSEAFF. In nucleotides, the CDR3 is TGTGCCAGCAGCCCGTGGGGGCTGTCTGAAGCTTTCTTT. The rearrangement joins TRBV7-9 to TRBJ1-1; tentative D call: TRBD1 (6 bases). The germline CDR1 and CDR2 sequences are SEHNR and FQNEAQ (reference sequence). V lost 5 bases and J 6 bases, leaving 13 bases between the germline ends. The CDR3 contains 13 residues. Complete variable domain (other parts from reference TRBV7-9 and TRBJ1-1): DTGVSQNPRHKITKRGQNVTFRCDPISEHNRLYWYRQTLGQGPEFLTYFQNEAQLEKSRLLSDRFSAERPKGSFSTLEIQRTEQGDSAMYLCASSPWGLSEAFFGQGTRLTVV.

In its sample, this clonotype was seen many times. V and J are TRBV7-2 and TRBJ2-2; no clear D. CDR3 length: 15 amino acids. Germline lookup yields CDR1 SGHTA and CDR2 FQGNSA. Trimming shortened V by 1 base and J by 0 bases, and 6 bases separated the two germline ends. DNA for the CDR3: TGTGCCAGCAGCTTAGGTGCAGCGAACACCGGGGAGCTGTTTTTT. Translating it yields CASSLGAANTGELFF.

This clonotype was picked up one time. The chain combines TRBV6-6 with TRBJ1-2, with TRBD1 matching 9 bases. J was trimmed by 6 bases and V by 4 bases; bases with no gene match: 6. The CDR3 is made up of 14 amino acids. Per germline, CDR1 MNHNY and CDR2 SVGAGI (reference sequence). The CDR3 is CASSSTQGADGYTF. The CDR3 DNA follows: TGTGCCAGCAGTTCCACACAGGGGGCGGATGGCTACACCTTC.

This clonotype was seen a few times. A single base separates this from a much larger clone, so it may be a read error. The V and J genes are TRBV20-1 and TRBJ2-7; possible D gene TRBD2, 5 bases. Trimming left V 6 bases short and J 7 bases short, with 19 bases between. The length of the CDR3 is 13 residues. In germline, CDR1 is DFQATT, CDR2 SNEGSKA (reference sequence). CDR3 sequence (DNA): TGCAGTGCCCTGGGATGGACTGGGAATGAGCAGTACTTC. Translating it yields CSALGWTGNEQYF.

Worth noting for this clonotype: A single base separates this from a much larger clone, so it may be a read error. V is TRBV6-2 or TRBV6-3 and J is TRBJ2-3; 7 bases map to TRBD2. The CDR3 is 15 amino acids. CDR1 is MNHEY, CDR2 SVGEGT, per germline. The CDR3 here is CASSWEGRGTDAQYF. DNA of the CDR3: TGTGCCAGCAGTTGGGAAGGGAGGGGCACAGATGCGCAGTATTTT.

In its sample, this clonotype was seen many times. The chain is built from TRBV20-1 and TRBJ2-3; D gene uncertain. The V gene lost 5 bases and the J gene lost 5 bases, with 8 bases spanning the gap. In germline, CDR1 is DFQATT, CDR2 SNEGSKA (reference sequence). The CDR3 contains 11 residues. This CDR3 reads CSAPRLDTQYF. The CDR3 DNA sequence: TGCAGTGCTCCCCGTCTAGATACGCAGTATTTT.

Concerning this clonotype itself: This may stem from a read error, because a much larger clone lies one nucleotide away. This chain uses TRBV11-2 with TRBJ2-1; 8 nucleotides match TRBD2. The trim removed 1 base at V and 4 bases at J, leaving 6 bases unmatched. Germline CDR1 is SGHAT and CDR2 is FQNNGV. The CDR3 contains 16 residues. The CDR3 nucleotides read TGTGCCAGCAGCTTAGGGCGGGGGGTGGCGTACAATGAGCAGTTCTTC. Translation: CASSLGRGVAYNEQFF.

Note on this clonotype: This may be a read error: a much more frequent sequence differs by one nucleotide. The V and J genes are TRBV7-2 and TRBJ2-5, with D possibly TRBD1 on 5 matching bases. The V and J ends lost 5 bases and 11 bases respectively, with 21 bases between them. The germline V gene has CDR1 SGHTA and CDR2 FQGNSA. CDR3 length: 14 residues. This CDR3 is CASSQGAANNGQYF. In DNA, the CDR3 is TGTGCCAGCAGCCAAGGGGCAGCCAACAATGGGCAGTACTTC.

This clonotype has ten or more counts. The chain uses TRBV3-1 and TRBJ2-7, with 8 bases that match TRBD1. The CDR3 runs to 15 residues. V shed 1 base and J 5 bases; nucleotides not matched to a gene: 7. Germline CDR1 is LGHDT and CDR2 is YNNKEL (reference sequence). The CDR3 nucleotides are TGTGCCAGCAGCCAAGGGAGGACAGGGTCCCACGAGCAGTACTTC. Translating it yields CASSQGRTGSHEQYF.

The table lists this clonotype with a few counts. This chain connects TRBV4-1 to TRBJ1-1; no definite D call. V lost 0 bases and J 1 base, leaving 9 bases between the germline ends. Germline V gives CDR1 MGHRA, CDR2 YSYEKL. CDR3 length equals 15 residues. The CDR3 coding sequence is TGCGCCAGCAGCCAAGAGGTGACACCGAACACTGAAGCTTTCTTT. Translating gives CASSQEVTPNTEAFF.

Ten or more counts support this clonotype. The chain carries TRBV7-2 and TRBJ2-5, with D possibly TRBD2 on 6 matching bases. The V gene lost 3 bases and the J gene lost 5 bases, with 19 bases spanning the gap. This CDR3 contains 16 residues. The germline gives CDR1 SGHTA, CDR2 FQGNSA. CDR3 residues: CASSFSVRGRLETQYF. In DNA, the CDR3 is TGTGCCAGCAGCTTTAGTGTTCGGGGGAGATTGGAGACCCAGTACTTC.

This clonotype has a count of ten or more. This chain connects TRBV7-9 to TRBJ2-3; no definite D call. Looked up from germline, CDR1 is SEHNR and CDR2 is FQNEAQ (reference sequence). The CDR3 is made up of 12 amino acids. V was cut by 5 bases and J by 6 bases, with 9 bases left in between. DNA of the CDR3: TGTGCCAGCAGCCCGTTGGGGGATACGCAGTATTTT. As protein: CASSPLGDTQYF.

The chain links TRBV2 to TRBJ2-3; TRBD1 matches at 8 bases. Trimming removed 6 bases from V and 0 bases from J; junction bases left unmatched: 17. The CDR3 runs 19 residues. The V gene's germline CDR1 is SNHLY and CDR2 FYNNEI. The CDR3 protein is CASRDRGGSRASSTDTQYF. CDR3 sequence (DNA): TGTGCCAGCAGAGACAGGGGTGGTAGCCGGGCCTCTAGCACAGATACGCAGTATTTT.

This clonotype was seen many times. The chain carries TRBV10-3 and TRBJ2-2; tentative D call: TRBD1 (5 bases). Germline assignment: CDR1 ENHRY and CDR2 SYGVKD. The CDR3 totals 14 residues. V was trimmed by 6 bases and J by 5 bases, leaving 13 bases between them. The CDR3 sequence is CAISLTVRTGELFF. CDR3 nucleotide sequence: TGTGCCATCAGCCTGACAGTCCGAACCGGGGAGCTGTTTTTT.

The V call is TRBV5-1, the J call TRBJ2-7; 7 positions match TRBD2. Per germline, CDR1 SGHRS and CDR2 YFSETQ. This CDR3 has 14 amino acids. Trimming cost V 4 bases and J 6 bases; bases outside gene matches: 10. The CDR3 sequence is CASSGGLVSVEQYF. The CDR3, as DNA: TGCGCCAGCAGCGGAGGACTAGTTAGCGTCGAGCAGTACTTC.

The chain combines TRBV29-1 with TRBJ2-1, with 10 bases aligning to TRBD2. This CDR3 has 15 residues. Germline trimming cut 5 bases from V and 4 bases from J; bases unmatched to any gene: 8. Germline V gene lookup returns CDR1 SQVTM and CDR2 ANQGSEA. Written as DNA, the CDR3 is TGCAGCGTTTTAGCAGCGGGAGGGAGTTACAATGAGCAGTTCTTC. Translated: CSVLAAGGSYNEQFF.

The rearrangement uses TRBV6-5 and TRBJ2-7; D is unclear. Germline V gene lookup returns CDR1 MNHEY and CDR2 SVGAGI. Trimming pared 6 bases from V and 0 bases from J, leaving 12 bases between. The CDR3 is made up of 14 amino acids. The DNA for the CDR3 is TGTGCCAGCAGGACGACGGCCAGCTCCTACGAGCAGTACTTC. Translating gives CASRTTASSYEQYF.

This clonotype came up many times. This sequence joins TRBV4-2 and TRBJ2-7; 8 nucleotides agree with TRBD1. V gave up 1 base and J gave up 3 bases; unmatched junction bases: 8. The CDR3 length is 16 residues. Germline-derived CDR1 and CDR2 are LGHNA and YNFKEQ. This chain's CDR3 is CASSQVSGTGIYEQYF. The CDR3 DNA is TGTGCCAGCAGCCAAGTTTCCGGGACAGGTATCTACGAGCAGTACTTC.